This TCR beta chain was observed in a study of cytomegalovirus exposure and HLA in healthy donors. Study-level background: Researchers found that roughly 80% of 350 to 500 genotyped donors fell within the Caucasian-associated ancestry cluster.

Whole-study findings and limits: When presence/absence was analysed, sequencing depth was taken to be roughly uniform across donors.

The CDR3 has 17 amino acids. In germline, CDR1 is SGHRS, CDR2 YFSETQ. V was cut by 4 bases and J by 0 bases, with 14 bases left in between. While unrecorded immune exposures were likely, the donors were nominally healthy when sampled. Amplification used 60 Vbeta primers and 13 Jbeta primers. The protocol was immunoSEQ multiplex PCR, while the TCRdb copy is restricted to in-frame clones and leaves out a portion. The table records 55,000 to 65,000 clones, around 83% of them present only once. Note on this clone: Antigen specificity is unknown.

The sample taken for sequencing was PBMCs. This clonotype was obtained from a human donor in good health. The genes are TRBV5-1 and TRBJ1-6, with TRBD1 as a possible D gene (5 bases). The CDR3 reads CASSIGDWSSYNSPLHF. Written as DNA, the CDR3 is TGCGCCAGCAGCATTGGGGACTGGAGCTCCTATAATTCACCCCTCCACTTT.